What follows is one T cell receptor beta chain and its context. Its target is unknown. cDNA reverse transcribed from extracted RNA served as the sequencing template. Produced via immunoSEQ multiplex PCR; TCRdb's table is partial and in-frame only. The sample holds 250,000 to 300,000 clones, roughly 60% seen once. This sample's treatment: oral pan-JAK inhibitor, 5-10 mg twice daily. The CDR3 is 17 amino acids. The V gene's germline CDR1 is KGHSH and CDR2 LQKENI. V was shortened by 3 bases and J by 1 base, with 19 bases between the two germline ends. The data derive from a study of CD8+ T cells in alopecia areata. The study, taken as a whole, reports: Mouse data revealed clearer TCR sharing than patient data did, a gap possibly tied to HLA.

The chain is built from TRBV18 and TRBJ2-7, with D possibly being TRBD1 (5 bases). The receptor's source is a human donor with alopecia areata. Sequenced material: CD4+ T cells sorted from blood, taken at week 24, from a patient treated with tofacitinib. The CDR3 coding sequence is TGTGCCAGCTCACCGCCCGGCTTACACGACAGTTCCTACGAGCAGTACTTC. Protein product: CASSPPGLHDSSYEQYF.